These 2 T cell receptor beta chains share one sample of origin, sequenced in a study of response to subunit inactivated influenza vaccine (dated by TCRdb to 2016 to 2019). The receptor library was made with RT-PCR. Sequencing was performed on an Illumina HiSeq 2500. The raw public reads went through TCRdb reprocessing: fastp at Q25, MiXCR clone calling, in-frame beta chains kept. Each entry merges the rows of one CDR3 protein and shows their most common DNA and genes. The sample table shows 300,000 to 350,000 distinct CDR3 sequences, and about a fifth are seen once. The top ten constitute more than 8.5% of the sample. The sequenced sample was PBMCs from blood, obtained roughly 20 months after vaccination. The receptors were sampled from a man aged 50-75 years who received an inactivated influenza vaccine. Donor details come from another sample of the same person, matched by shared clones.

This chain joins TRBV28 and TRBJ2-3; 8 nucleotides align to TRBD1. Germline CDR1 and CDR2: MDHEN and SYDVKM. The CDR3 spans 14 residues. Losses at the gene ends were 5 bases for V and 9 bases for J; bases not matched to a gene: 10. DNA of the CDR3: TGTGCCAGCAGTACACAGACAGGGGCTAGGACGCAGTATTTT. Translating gives CASSTQTGARTQYF. The complete variable domain, with remaining parts taken from reference TRBV28 and TRBJ2-3, reads DVKVTQSSRYLVKRTGEKVFLECVQDMDHENMFWYRQDPGLGLRLIYFSYDVKMKEKGDIPEGYSVSREKKERFSLILESASTNQTSMYLCASSTQTGARTQYFGPGTRLTVL.

J is TRBJ2-7 and V is TRBV29-1; the D is unclear. V lost 1 base, J lost 0 bases, and 7 bases lay in between. In germline, CDR1 is SQVTM, CDR2 ANQGSEA. CDR3 size: 13 residues. CDR3: CSVEGGGSYEQYF. CDR3 nucleotides: TGCAGCGTTGAAGGCGGCGGCTCCTACGAGCAGTACTTC.